This entry lists 9 T cell receptor beta chains sequenced from one sample in a study of cytomegalovirus exposure and HLA in healthy donors. Vbeta (60) and Jbeta (13) primers were used in the PCR. Clones were read by immunoSEQ multiplex PCR, and TCRdb kept only the in-frame ones, dropping some. The sample consists of 250,000 to 350,000 clones, 80% of them appearing once. Sequencing was performed on PBMCs. The receptor set was obtained from a girl aged 2-10 years in good health and CMV-seronegative.

The chain couples TRBV2 to TRBJ2-7, with a tentative D call TRBD2 (6 bases). Germline V gives CDR1 SNHLY, CDR2 FYNNEI. The CDR3 spans 13 residues. V was cut by 8 bases and J by 0 bases, with 11 bases left in between. The CDR3 spells CASGGDPSYEQYF. The CDR3 nucleotides are TGTGCCAGCGGCGGGGACCCCTCCTACGAGCAGTACTTC.

V gene TRBV2 combines with J gene TRBJ1-4; no reliable D call. Germline V CDR1 and CDR2: SNHLY, FYNNEI. The CDR3 totals 14 residues. Trimming took off 4 bases at V and 8 bases at J, with 14 bases between the two ends. The CDR3 spells CASSGGLLGEKLFF. The CDR3 nucleotides are TGTGCCAGCAGTGGTGGGTTACTAGGAGAAAAACTGTTTTTT.

This sequence joins TRBV28 and TRBJ2-7; D is possibly TRBD1 (5 bases). CDR1 is MDHEN and CDR2 is SYDVKM in the germline V gene. V was cut by 3 bases and J by 5 bases, with 14 bases left in between. The length of the CDR3 is 14 residues. In DNA form, the CDR3 reads TGTGCCAGCAGTTTGGTCCAGGGTAACCACGAGCAGTACTTC. Protein product: CASSLVQGNHEQYF.

This sequence joins TRBV12-5 and TRBJ2-3, with TRBD2 matching over 13 bases. The germline CDR1 and CDR2 sequences are LGHNT and FRNRAP. This CDR3 comprises 21 residues. With V trimmed by 1 base and J by 6 bases, 19 bases remained unmatched. Here the CDR3 DNA reads TGTGCTAGTGGTTTGGCTACCCTCAAGCTACTAGCGGGAGGGCGGTCGGATACGCAGTATTTT. It is translated as CASGLATLKLLAGGRSDTQYF.

V gene TRBV19 combines with J gene TRBJ1-1, with D perhaps TRBD1 (5 bases). The germline gives CDR1 LNHDA, CDR2 SQIVND (reference sequence). The germline V and J ends were trimmed by 3 bases and 0 bases, with 14 bases remaining between them. The CDR3 has 16 residues. The CDR3: CASSILTAPMNTEAFF. The CDR3 nucleotides read TGTGCCAGTAGTATTTTGACAGCTCCAATGAACACTGAAGCTTTCTTT.

The table lists this clone with a count of one. The gene calls are TRBV10-3 and TRBJ1-4, with 7 bases fitting TRBD1. The CDR3 contains 17 residues. CDR1 ENHRY and CDR2 SYGVKD come from the germline V gene. The V and J ends lost 1 base and 4 bases, in that order; junction bases with no gene match: 9. The CDR3 DNA reads TGTGCCATCAGTGAGTTCAGGGGGACAGCCCGTAATGAAAAACTGTTTTTT. This gives the protein CAISEFRGTARNEKLFF.

The chain uses TRBV19 and TRBJ2-1, with 9 bases matching TRBD1. V lost 3 bases and J lost 6; bases outside the gene matches: 9. Germline assignment: CDR1 LNHDA and CDR2 SQIVND (reference sequence). This CDR3 has 16 amino acids. Here the CDR3 DNA reads TGTGCCAGTAGTATGCTAGGACAGGGGTTCCCCAATGAGCAGTTCTTC. Translation: CASSMLGQGFPNEQFF.

This clone was picked up one time. V is TRBV7-6 and J is TRBJ2-7, with 7 positions matching TRBD2. Unmatched junction bases numbered 3, after V lost 1 base and J lost 3 bases. CDR1 and CDR2 (germline): SGHVS, FNYEAQ. The length of the CDR3 is 14 residues. The CDR3 DNA is TGTGCCAGCAGCTTAGAAGCGGGGAGCTACGAGCAGTACTTC. Its protein product is CASSLEAGSYEQYF. The variable domain in full, completed from reference TRBV7-6 and TRBJ2-7, reads GAGVSQSPRYKVTKRGQDVALRCDPISGHVSLYWYRQALGQGPEFLTYFNYEAQQDKSGLPNDRFSAERPEGSISTLTIQRTEQRDSAMYRCASSLEAGSYEQYFGPGTRLTVT.

The chain employs TRBV2 and TRBJ1-1; D possibly corresponds to TRBD1 (5 bases). Germline V lookup: CDR1 SNHLY, CDR2 FYNNEI. The V gene lost 7 bases and the J gene lost 0 bases, with 9 bases spanning the gap. The CDR3 length is 13 residues. The CDR3, as DNA: TGTGCCAGCATGGGGCTTCTGAACACTGAAGCTTTCTTT. It yields the protein CASMGLLNTEAFF.